This T cell receptor beta chain was identified in a study of response to subunit inactivated influenza vaccine. TCRdb analysed the RT-PCR reads with MiXCR anew, one entry per CDR3 protein. The sample lists around 570,000 distinct CDR3 sequences; around 8% were seen once. This clonotype has more than one count but fewer than ten. Its antigen is not identified. Study-wide results and caveats: Every seasonal influenza vaccination brings in few new T cells, the authors suggested.

CDR1 and CDR2 (germline): DFQATT, SNEGSKA (reference sequence). Trimming shortened V by 7 bases and J by 4 bases, and 21 bases separated the two germline ends. The CDR3 has 15 residues. Sequences were derived from PBMCs from blood, sampled approximately 25 months after vaccination. The chain employs TRBV20-1 and TRBJ2-3; D tentatively reads TRBD1 or TRBD2 (6 bases each). This TCR came from a man between 50 and 69 years old who received an inactivated influenza vaccine. CDR3 amino acids: CSGGGQPASPDTQYF. CDR3 in DNA: TGCAGTGGGGGAGGACAGCCCGCTAGCCCAGATACGCAGTATTTT.